This entry features one T cell receptor (beta chain) sequence. The data belong to a study of blood T cell repertoires in COVID-19. About the research overall: From the United States, Italy and Spain came samples of acute and convalescent COVID-19. Sample material is recorded as cDNA or gDNA derived from T cells, B-cell-depleted T cells, or PBMCs.

V gave up 1 base and J gave up 6 bases; unmatched junction bases: 8. The CDR3 covers 16 residues. Germline-derived CDR1 and CDR2 are LNHDA and SQIVND (reference sequence). As processed by the authors: Estimation of nucleated cell counts was performed using reference gene primer amplification. Here immunoSEQ multiplex PCR was the method, and the copy in TCRdb shows in-frame clones only, minus some. V and J calls and clone size come straight from that table; D and trimming were deduced from the DNA. This sample has roughly 260,000 clones, with over 75% found just once. Sequencing was performed on peripheral blood. The chain is built from TRBV19 and TRBJ1-5; 8 positions match TRBD1. The sequence was obtained from a woman between 40 and 50 years old who had recovered from COVID-19. CDR3 DNA sequence: TGTGCCAGTAGTATAGTGGGCAGGGGGCTGCGTCAGCCCCAGCATTTT. It encodes CASSIVGRGLRQPQHF.